These 19 T cell receptor beta chains were sequenced from one sample in a study of human T cells and chemical hapten exposure. Time point meaning: pre-sensitization, week 0. The sample's treatment: therapeutic diphenylcyclopropenone sensitization with weekly scalp DPC. TCRdb reanalysed the RACE reads using MiXCR and keeps one entry per CDR3 protein. The sample shows tens of thousands of distinct CDR3 sequences, around 7% of them seen only once. Sample: whole blood, taken in connection with sensitization to the hapten diphenylcyclopropenone (DPC). The receptors shown here come from a woman aged 25 to 39 with alopecia areata. Some clones in this sample may be carry-over from other donors' samples.

This clonotype came up a few times. This sequence joins TRBV29-1 and TRBJ2-1, with D perhaps matching TRBD1 (6 bases). CDR3 length: 13 residues. Germline CDR1 is SQVTM and CDR2 is ANQGSEA. V was trimmed by 4 bases and J by 1 base, leaving 8 bases between them. The CDR3 sequence is CSVGGQSYNEQFF. The CDR3 DNA reads as TGCAGCGTTGGTGGACAGTCCTACAATGAGCAGTTCTTC.

In its sample, this clonotype was seen many times. This sequence joins TRBV29-1 and TRBJ1-1; 7 bases are shared with TRBD1. The V gene's germline CDR1 is SQVTM and CDR2 ANQGSEA. The CDR3 covers 13 residues. The J segment lost 3 bases and the V segment lost 7 bases, leaving 8 bases of the junction unmatched. For the CDR3, the DNA is TGCAGCGGGATGGGACAGCTGTACACTGAAGCTTTCTTT. It specifies CSGMGQLYTEAFF.

This clonotype was counted many times. J is TRBJ2-2 and V is TRBV2, with D possibly TRBD2 on 5 matching bases. Trimming left V 6 bases short and J 5 bases short, with 13 bases between. This CDR3 comprises 14 residues. From germline, CDR1 is SNHLY and CDR2 FYNNEI. The CDR3 region has the DNA TGTGCCAGCAGCCCCGGACTTTCGACCGGGGAGCTGTTTTTT. This sequence encodes CASSPGLSTGELFF.

This clonotype was seen more than once but under ten times. This sequence joins TRBV6-1 and TRBJ1-5, with 8 bases fitting TRBD1. The germline V gene has CDR1 MNHNS and CDR2 SASEGT. V lost 4 bases to trimming and J lost 5 bases; unmatched junction nucleotides: 7. The CDR3 consists of 15 residues. The CDR3 is CASSVGQGHDQPQHF. The CDR3 nucleotides read TGTGCCAGCAGTGTTGGACAGGGTCACGATCAGCCCCAGCATTTT.

Points on this clonotype: This may be a read error, as it is one base from a much larger clone. The CDR3 spells CASSPRGCPETQYF. CDR3 DNA: TGTGCCAGCTCACCACGGGGGTGCCCGGAGACCCAGTACTTC. V and J are TRBV18 and TRBJ2-5; the D call may be TRBD1 or TRBD2 (5 bases each). V dropped 1 base and J dropped 5 bases, with 11 bases sitting between them. This CDR3 spans 14 amino acids. Looked up from germline, CDR1 is KGHSH and CDR2 is LQKENI.

This clonotype was detected ten times or more. The chain has TRBV18 and TRBJ2-3, with 9 bases identical to TRBD1. CDR1 is KGHSH and CDR2 is LQKENI in the germline V gene. The V segment lost 6 bases and the J segment 4 bases; nucleotides outside the gene matches: 14. This CDR3 is built from 17 residues. DNA for the CDR3: TGTGCCAGCTCGGCCAGGGGACAGGGTTCCGGCGCAGATACGCAGTATTTT. This codes for CASSARGQGSGADTQYF.

This clonotype was picked up many times. The gene calls are TRBV29-1 and TRBJ1-2; D not resolved. Germline V gene sequence: CDR1 SQVTM, CDR2 ANQGSEA. The germline V and J ends were trimmed by 7 bases and 4 bases, with 13 bases remaining between them. This CDR3 is 12 amino acids long. CDR3 protein: CSAGGRSYGYTF. For the CDR3, the DNA is TGCAGCGCCGGAGGGAGGTCCTATGGCTACACCTTC.

This clonotype was seen repeatedly, ten times or more. CDR3: CAIRRDRGMATEAFF. CDR3 in DNA: TGTGCCATCAGGAGGGACAGGGGGATGGCCACTGAAGCTTTCTTT. This chain uses TRBV10-3 with TRBJ1-1; 11 nucleotides align to TRBD1. Germline V gives CDR1 ENHRY, CDR2 SYGVKD. This CDR3 has 15 amino acids. Trimming took 6 bases from V and 4 from J; bases not matched to a gene: 7.

In this sample, this clonotype turned up a few times. The junction departs from germline at one end; a sequencing error may be responsible. Here the CDR3 reads CSVESGDGGYGDTF. CDR3 in DNA: TGCAGCGTTGAATCAGGGGACGGGGGCTATGGCGACACCTTC. The chain uses TRBV29-1 and TRBJ1-2; D might be TRBD1 (6 bases). Germline loops: CDR1 SQVTM, CDR2 ANQGSEA. The CDR3 extends over 14 amino acids. The complete variable domain, with remaining parts taken from reference TRBV29-1 and TRBJ1-2, reads SAVISQKPSRDICQRGTSLTIQCQVDSQVTMMFWYRQQPGQSLTLIATANQGSEATYESGFVIDKFPISRPNLTFSTLTVSNMSPEDSSIYLCSVESGDGGYGDTFGSGTRLTVV.

This clonotype was seen many times. The genes are TRBV12-3 or TRBV12-4 and TRBJ2-1; 10 bases are a match to TRBD2. The junction had 2 bases not matched to a gene; V was cut back by 5 bases and J by 1 base. There are 15 residues in the CDR3. The DNA for the CDR3 is TGTGCCAGCAGTGTTAGCGGGGGGTCCTACAATGAGCAGTTCTTC. Its translation is CASSVSGGSYNEQFF.

This clonotype showed up just a few times. V is TRBV7-2 and J is TRBJ2-1; D may be TRBD2 (6 bases). V dropped 1 base and J dropped 5 bases, with 9 bases sitting between them. There are 14 residues in the CDR3. The germline CDR1 and CDR2 sequences are SGHTA and FQGNSA. This CDR3 reads CASSLGGGNNEQFF. CDR3 in DNA: TGTGCCAGCAGCTTAGGGGGCGGGAACAATGAGCAGTTCTTC.

This clonotype was observed at least ten times. The J gene is TRBJ1-5, the V gene TRBV6-1; possible D gene TRBD1, 6 bases. The germline gives CDR1 MNHNS, CDR2 SASEGT. This CDR3 region has 13 residues. V lost 1 base to trimming and J lost 9 bases, with 10 bases between them. This CDR3 reads CASSEDRVRPQHF. CDR3 nucleotides: TGTGCCAGCAGTGAAGACAGGGTACGGCCCCAGCATTTT.

This clonotype was seen a handful of times. This chain's CDR3 is CASSLKNTDQPQHF. Here the CDR3 DNA reads TGTGCCAGCAGCTTAAAGAATACTGATCAGCCCCAGCATTTT. The chain combines TRBV7-9 with TRBJ1-5; D remains unclear. V was clipped by 2 bases and J by 5 bases, with 10 bases between them. This CDR3 has 14 amino acids. CDR1 and CDR2 from the germline V gene are SEHNR and FQNEAQ (reference sequence).

This clonotype was recorded only once. The genes are TRBV12-3 or TRBV12-4 and TRBJ1-3, with 7 bases that match TRBD1. Trimming removed 8 bases from V and 2 bases from J; junction bases left unmatched: 3. This CDR3 contains 13 residues. The CDR3: CASGQEAGNTIYF. The CDR3 region has the DNA TGTGCCAGCGGACAGGAGGCTGGAAACACCATATATTTT.

This chain links TRBV5-1 with TRBJ1-2; D is undetermined. Trimming shortened V by 2 bases and J by 0 bases, and 8 bases separated the two germline ends. Germline V gene data show CDR1 as SGHRS and CDR2 as YFSETQ. The CDR3 loop spans 14 amino acids. CDR3 amino acids: CASSFTGSNYGYTF. The CDR3 bases are TGCGCCAGCAGCTTCACGGGATCTAACTATGGCTACACCTTC.

This clonotype was seen many times. The chain is built from TRBV7-2 and TRBJ2-3; possible D gene TRBD1, 7 bases. The CDR3 has 14 residues. Trimming cost V 7 bases and J 3 bases, with 14 bases left between them. The germline gives CDR1 SGHTA, CDR2 FQGNSA. CDR3 nucleotides: TGTGCCAGCATCCAGGGGGGCGGGACAGATACGCAGTATTTT. Its protein product is CASIQGGGTDTQYF.

The table lists this clonotype with many counts. This rearrangement joins TRBV27 to TRBJ2-5, with TRBD1 matching over 8 bases. After removal of 7 bases from V and 1 base from J, the junction contained 23 bases not matched to a gene. This CDR3 contains 20 residues. Germline V gives CDR1 MNHEY, CDR2 SMNVEV (reference sequence). The CDR3 loop is CASTPPGTTRDRSTQETQYF. CDR3 nucleotides: TGTGCCAGCACCCCCCCGGGGACCACACGGGACAGGAGTACCCAAGAGACCCAGTACTTC.

This clonotype was counted ten times or more. The J gene is TRBJ1-1, the V gene TRBV5-1; D perhaps matches TRBD1 (5 bases). Trimming left V 3 bases short and J 3 bases short, with 18 bases between. CDR3 length equals 16 residues. The germline CDR1 and CDR2 sequences are SGHRS and YFSETQ. The CDR3 sequence: CASSSHTTTGHTEAFF. For the CDR3, the DNA is TGCGCCAGCAGCTCCCACACTACAACGGGACACACTGAAGCTTTCTTT.

Ten or more counts support this clonotype. The chain couples TRBV6-5 to TRBJ1-1; possible D gene TRBD1, 6 bases. Germline CDR1 MNHEY, CDR2 SVGAGI. V was cut by 6 bases and J by 10 bases, with 18 bases left in between. This CDR3 spans 13 amino acids. CDR3 nucleotides: TGTGCCAGCAGAAACGATCACAGGGCCCGAGCTTTCTTT. Protein product: CASRNDHRARAFF.